Each of the 27 T cell receptor beta chains below was sequenced from the same sample in a study of CD8 T cells in Susac syndrome. It was with random hexamers that about 0.45 to 1 ug RNA was reverse transcribed. TCRdb processed the immunoSEQ multiplex PCR reads anew with MiXCR; each CDR3 protein has one entry. The profile shows some 180,000 distinct CDR3 sequences, roughly 95% of them singletons. Sequenced sample: CD4+ T cells from PBMCs. The receptors derive from a human donor in good health.

The rearrangement joins TRBV29-1 to TRBJ1-1, with D perhaps TRBD1 (5 bases). Germline assignment: CDR1 SQVTM and CDR2 ANQGSEA. V lost 5 bases and J lost 4, with 20 bases in between. The CDR3 sequence is 15 residues long. The CDR3 region is CSVIWGLGEVTEAFF. CDR3 in DNA: TGCAGCGTTATTTGGGGCTTGGGGGAGGTCACTGAAGCTTTCTTT.

The rearrangement joins TRBV25-1 to TRBJ2-3; the D gene is possibly TRBD1 (6 bases). The CDR3 runs 11 residues. Germline V CDR1 and CDR2: MGHDK, SYGVNS. V lost 8 bases and J 9 bases, leaving 12 bases between the germline ends. The CDR3 reads CASQIQGTQYF. Written as DNA, the CDR3 is TGTGCCAGCCAAATACAGGGCACGCAGTATTTT.

The count of this clonotype is one. The V and J genes are TRBV29-1 and TRBJ1-2; D might be TRBD1 (6 bases). V gave up 5 bases and J gave up 8 bases, with 15 bases separating them. The CDR3 runs 12 residues. Germline CDR1 SQVTM, CDR2 ANQGSEA. CDR3 bases: TGCAGCGTTCAGACAGGTTTGGCCGGCTACACCTTC. This translates into CSVQTGLAGYTF.

This clonotype appeared a single time. V is TRBV5-4 and J is TRBJ2-2, with D unresolved. This CDR3 spans 14 amino acids. V was pared by 4 bases and J by 5 bases, with 12 bases between. CDR1 is SGHNT, CDR2 YYREEE, per germline (reference sequence). The CDR3 sequence: CASSAQGRTGELFF. CDR3 DNA: TGTGCCAGCAGCGCCCAAGGGCGGACCGGGGAGCTGTTTTTT.

The rearrangement joins TRBV20-1 to TRBJ2-7; 11 positions match TRBD1. V shed 0 bases and J 4 bases; nucleotides not matched to a gene: 8. Looked up from germline, CDR1 is DFQATT and CDR2 is SNEGSKA (reference sequence). This CDR3 region has 16 residues. The CDR3 loop is CSARDLGTGGFYEQYF. The CDR3 nucleotides are TGCAGTGCTAGAGATCTAGGGACAGGGGGGTTTTACGAGCAGTACTTC.

The chain links TRBV4-2 to TRBJ1-5; maybe TRBD1 (6 bases). Between the trimmed V and J ends, which lost 3 bases and 7 bases, there was a span of 13 bases. There are 14 residues in the CDR3. The germline V gene encodes CDR1 LGHNA and CDR2 YNFKEQ. The CDR3 here is CASSQGAVEQPQHF. The CDR3 coding sequence is TGTGCCAGCAGCCAGGGGGCGGTTGAACAGCCCCAGCATTTT.

This sequence joins TRBV5-1 and TRBJ2-1; no reliable D call. Germline lookup yields CDR1 SGHRS and CDR2 YFSETQ. The length of the CDR3 is 14 residues. Trimming removed 0 bases from V and 4 bases from J, with 8 bases in between. The CDR3 DNA reads TGCGCCAGCAGCTTGGAACTTGGGTACAATGAGCAGTTCTTC. It specifies CASSLELGYNEQFF.

The chain couples TRBV4-2 to TRBJ2-7; D remains unclear. The germline V and J ends were trimmed by 4 bases and 5 bases, with 12 bases remaining between them. The V gene's germline CDR1 is LGHNA and CDR2 YNFKEQ. The length of the CDR3 is 13 residues. The CDR3 DNA reads TGTGCCAGCAGCCCGGGCGGCCTCAACGAGCAGTACTTC. This gives the protein CASSPGGLNEQYF.

The chain uses TRBV29-1 and TRBJ1-4; D is unresolved. CDR3 length equals 13 residues. Germline CDR1 reads SQVTM; CDR2 reads ANQGSEA. Trimming shortened V by 7 bases and J by 0 bases, and 9 bases separated the two germline ends. CDR3 protein: CSATAATNEKLFF. The CDR3 nucleotides read TGCAGCGCCACGGCCGCAACTAATGAAAAACTGTTTTTT.

The CDR3 DNA reads TGTGCCAGCAGTTTCCAATCTCTTAGCTCCTACAATGAGCAGTTCTTC. It codes for CASSFQSLSSYNEQFF. J is TRBJ2-1 and V is TRBV27, with no clear D. Germline values: CDR1 MNHEY, CDR2 SMNVEV (reference sequence). This CDR3 contains 16 residues. V shed 3 bases and J shed 0 bases, with 12 bases lying between them.

The chain links TRBV24-1 to TRBJ2-1; 9 bases line up with TRBD2. The J segment lost 7 bases and the V segment lost 9 bases, leaving 9 bases of the junction unmatched. This CDR3 spans 14 amino acids. Germline CDR1 KGHDR, CDR2 SFDVKD. This chain's CDR3 is CATQIAGAKNEQFF. CDR3 DNA sequence: TGTGCCACCCAGATAGCGGGAGCCAAAAATGAGCAGTTCTTC.

The J gene is TRBJ2-7, the V gene TRBV12-3 or TRBV12-4, with 8 bases fitting TRBD1. CDR3 length: 14 amino acids. Germline trimming cut 5 bases from V and 3 bases from J; bases unmatched to any gene: 6. Here the CDR3 DNA reads TGTGCCAGCAGTCCGCAGGGGGCCAGCTACGAGCAGTACTTC. This codes for CASSPQGASYEQYF.

This chain joins TRBV19 and TRBJ1-5; perhaps TRBD1 as D (6 bases). The V end was cut by 7 bases, the J end by 3 bases, with 16 bases between. CDR1 and CDR2 from the germline V gene are LNHDA and SQIVND (reference sequence). The CDR3 loop spans 15 amino acids. The DNA for the CDR3 is TGTGCCAGTAACCCGACAGGAGTACTCAATCAGCCCCAGCATTTT. Protein sequence: CASNPTGVLNQPQHF.

This sequence joins TRBV30 and TRBJ1-2; D not resolved. Germline loops: CDR1 GTSNPN, CDR2 SVGIG (reference sequence). V was shortened by 1 base and J by 4 bases, with 10 bases between the two germline ends. CDR3 length: 13 amino acids. CDR3 region: CAWSGTAAYGYTF. CDR3 in DNA: TGTGCCTGGAGTGGAACGGCCGCCTATGGCTACACCTTC.

J is TRBJ1-3 and V is TRBV30; D is perhaps TRBD1 (6 bases). The V and J ends lost 4 bases and 2 bases respectively, with 15 bases between them. The CDR3 has 15 amino acids. Germline CDR1 GTSNPN, CDR2 SVGIG (reference sequence). The CDR3 loop is CAWNSDSGPGNTIYF. CDR3 sequence (DNA): TGTGCCTGGAACTCGGACAGCGGACCTGGAAACACCATATATTTT. The entire variable domain, with the rest obtained from reference TRBV30 and TRBJ1-3, is as follows: SQTIHQWPATLVQPVGSPLSLECTVEGTSNPNLYWYRQAAGRGLQLLFYSVGIGQISSEVPQNLSASRPQDRQFILSSKKLLLSDSGFYLCAWNSDSGPGNTIYFGEGSWLTVV.

This clonotype was seen a handful of times. The chain uses TRBV30 and TRBJ2-3; D is undetermined. Germline loops: CDR1 GTSNPN, CDR2 SVGIG (reference sequence). CDR3 length equals 13 residues. Trimming stripped 2 bases from V and 3 bases from J, with 9 bases between. CDR3 amino acids: CAWSPRPTDTQYF. CDR3 coding DNA: TGTGCCTGGAGTCCACGGCCTACAGATACGCAGTATTTT.

V usage is TRBV27 and J usage is TRBJ2-2, with a weak D call TRBD2 (6 bases). V was cut by 7 bases and J by 1 base, with 13 bases left in between. This CDR3 has 15 residues. The germline CDR1 and CDR2 sequences are MNHEY and SMNVEV (reference sequence). CDR3 amino acids: CASTTDYMNTGELFF. As DNA, the CDR3 is TGTGCCAGCACTACGGACTATATGAACACCGGGGAGCTGTTTTTT.

The DNA for the CDR3 is TGCGCCAGCAGCTCTCAGGGACTAGCCTACTACGAGCAGTACTTC. It yields the protein CASSSQGLAYYEQYF. The chain couples TRBV5-1 to TRBJ2-7; TRBD2 matches 9 bases. The CDR3 is made up of 15 amino acids. Germline V gene lookup returns CDR1 SGHRS and CDR2 YFSETQ. The J segment lost 3 bases and the V segment lost 3 bases, leaving 7 bases of the junction unmatched.

The count of this clonotype is one. This chain uses TRBV3-1 with TRBJ1-2; a weak D match, TRBD1 (5 bases). Per the germline V gene, CDR1 is LGHDT and CDR2 is YNNKEL (reference sequence). The CDR3 covers 13 residues. With 3 bases removed from V and 6 bases from J, the gap between germline ends came to 11 bases. Here the CDR3 reads CASSQQTENGYTF. Written as DNA, the CDR3 is TGTGCCAGCAGCCAGCAGACAGAGAATGGCTACACCTTC.

This clonotype was recorded once. The chain employs TRBV27 and TRBJ2-7, with 8 bases aligning to TRBD1. The CDR3 contains 13 residues. Looked up from germline, CDR1 is MNHEY and CDR2 is SMNVEV (reference sequence). V shed 6 bases, J shed 2 bases, and the junction held 3 bases outside the gene matches. The CDR3 sequence: CASSRGPPYEQYF. CDR3 in DNA: TGTGCCAGCAGCAGGGGGCCGCCCTACGAGCAGTACTTC.

This clonotype was counted between two and nine times. J is TRBJ2-6 and V is TRBV28, with 7 bases lining up with TRBD1. CDR3 length: 15 amino acids. Germline CDR1 reads MDHEN; CDR2 reads SYDVKM. After removal of 5 bases from V and 2 bases from J, the junction contained 3 bases not matched to a gene. The CDR3 sequence: CASSPGTAGANVLTF. Written as DNA, the CDR3 is TGTGCCAGCAGTCCCGGGACAGCTGGGGCCAACGTCCTGACTTTC. The complete variable domain, with remaining parts taken from reference TRBV28 and TRBJ2-6, reads DVKVTQSSRYLVKRTGEKVFLECVQDMDHENMFWYRQDPGLGLRLIYFSYDVKMKEKGDIPEGYSVSREKKERFSLILESASTNQTSMYLCASSPGTAGANVLTFGAGSRLTVL.

In regard to this clonotype: A read error may produce the germline difference seen at one junction end. This chain links TRBV7-2 with TRBJ1-5, with TRBD1 as a possible D gene (5 bases). CDR3 length: 15 residues. The germline CDR1 and CDR2 sequences are SGHTA and FQGNSA. The CDR3 bases are TGCGCCAGCAGCTTAGATGGCGGGGCGGGACAGCCCCAGCATTTT. This translates into CASSLDGGAGQPQHF. Drawing the rest from reference TRBV7-2 and TRBJ1-5, the complete variable domain is GAGVSQSPSNKVTEKGKDVELRCDPISGHTALYWYRQSLGQGLEFLIYFQGNSAPDKSGLPSDRFSAERTGGSVSTLTIQRTQQEDSAVYLCASSLDGGAGQPQHFGDGTRLSIL.

The chain links TRBV3-1 to TRBJ2-7; D is uncertain. This CDR3 is built from 11 residues. V was trimmed by 9 bases and J by 2 bases, leaving 8 bases between them. The germline gives CDR1 LGHDT, CDR2 YNNKEL (reference sequence). CDR3 sequence: CASGGPYEQYF. Here the CDR3 DNA reads TGTGCCAGTGGTGGTCCCTACGAGCAGTACTTC.

This sequence joins TRBV29-1 and TRBJ1-3; 8 nucleotides line up with TRBD1. The CDR3 consists of 14 residues. Germline V gene data show CDR1 as SQVTM and CDR2 as ANQGSEA. The ends lost 3 bases at V and 0 bases at J; junction bases unmatched: 1. In DNA, the CDR3 is TGCAGCGTTGACGGGACAGGCTCTGGAAACACCATATATTTT. It specifies CSVDGTGSGNTIYF.

The J gene is TRBJ1-1, the V gene TRBV12-3 or TRBV12-4; 9 bases agree with TRBD1. The CDR3 has 15 residues. V trimming: 5 bases; J trimming: 4 bases; junction bases outside the gene matches: 8. CDR3 in DNA: TGTGCCAGCAGTCCGCTGAGGGACAGGGTCACTGAAGCTTTCTTT. Encoded protein: CASSPLRDRVTEAFF.

The CDR3 protein is CASRGDRNNEQFF. The CDR3 DNA follows: TGTGCCAGCAGGGGGGACCGAAACAATGAGCAGTTCTTC. The chain uses TRBV2 and TRBJ2-1; D is possibly TRBD1 or TRBD2 (5 bases each). Trimming removed 6 bases from V and 5 bases from J, with 11 bases in between. The CDR3 is made up of 13 amino acids. In germline, CDR1 is SNHLY, CDR2 FYNNEI.

The genes are TRBV7-8 and TRBJ1-2, with TRBD1 matching 9 bases. Germline assignment: CDR1 SGHVS and CDR2 FQNEAQ. The trim removed 3 bases at V and 2 bases at J, leaving 7 bases unmatched. The CDR3 covers 16 residues. The CDR3, as DNA: TGTGCCAGCAGCTTGAGCCCCGGGACAGGGAACTATGGCTACACCTTC. Protein: CASSLSPGTGNYGYTF.